The rows below give T cell receptor beta chains drawn from one sample of a study of blood T cell repertoires in COVID-19. The protocol was immunoSEQ multiplex PCR, while the TCRdb copy is restricted to in-frame clones and leaves out a portion. The sample shows 180,000 or so clones, 78% of them seen only once. The material sequenced was peripheral blood. These receptors were obtained from a woman older than 75 with active or convalescent COVID-19. Both conserved end residues are part of each CDR3. The D gene is left open where the match is weak. Size is omitted from some rows. Given values are once, few, many or a class for expanded clones.

v_call,d_call,j_call,clone_size,cdr3_nt,cdr3_aa
TRBV7-9,-,TRBJ1-2,-,TGTGCCAGCAGCTTAGCCACAGGGTGGGACTATGGCTACACCTTC,CASSLATGWDYGYTF
TRBV4-1,-,TRBJ1-2,few,TGCGCCAGCAGCCCGAGCTCCGGGAACTATGGCTACACCTTC,CASSPSSGNYGYTF
TRBV19,TRBD1,TRBJ1-3,-,TGTGCCAGTAGTATAGAGGACAGGCCTACCTTCTCTGGAAACACCATATATTTT,CASSIEDRPTFSGNTIYF
TRBV18,-,TRBJ1-2,-,TGTGCCAGCTCACCAGAGCGAATCTATGGCTACACCTTC,CASSPERIYGYTF
TRBV7-2,-,TRBJ2-6,-,TGTGCCAGCAGCCATACAGGGCTCGGGGCCAACGTCCTGACTTTC,CASSHTGLGANVLTF
TRBV10-3,-,TRBJ1-3,few,TGTGCCATCAGTGAATCAGGGACTGGAAACACCATATATTTT,CAISESGTGNTIYF
TRBV28,TRBD1,TRBJ2-7,-,TGTGCCAGCAGATTTAAGACAGGGGGGTCCTACGAGCAGTACTTC,CASRFKTGGSYEQYF
TRBV3-1/TRBV3-2,-,TRBJ1-1,-,TGTGCCAGCAGCCGCCTCCATGGGGGGACTGAAGCTTTCTTT,CASSRLHGGTEAFF
TRBV7-2,TRBD1,TRBJ1-2,many,TGTGCCAGCAGCCCCGGACAGGGACGTGGCTACACCTTC,CASSPGQGRGYTF
TRBV9,TRBD1,TRBJ2-5,-,TGTGCCAGCAGCGCTCATCCAGGGGGTGTTATGGAGACCCAGTACTTC,CASSAHPGGVMETQYF
TRBV6-5,-,TRBJ2-5,-,TGTGCCAGCATGATAGCCTCTCAAGAGACCCAGTACTTC,CASMIASQETQYF
TRBV19,TRBD1,TRBJ1-4,-,TGTGCCAGTAGTAGACAGGGAGGAGATGAAAAACTGTTTTTT,CASSRQGGDEKLFF
TRBV11-3,-,TRBJ1-3,-,TGTGCCAGAATCTCCGGACATCCGACCTCTGGAAACACCATATATTTT,CARISGHPTSGNTIYF
TRBV5-1,-,TRBJ2-7,-,TGCGCCAGCAGCCCAAAAGACAGTGACTACGAGCAGTACTTC,CASSPKDSDYEQYF
TRBV2,TRBD1,TRBJ2-7,few,TGTGCCAGCACTAAAGACAGGGGCTCCTACGAGCAGTACTTC,CASTKDRGSYEQYF
TRBV7-9,-,TRBJ1-2,-,TGTGCCAGCAGCTTAGAGACTGTCTTGGAGGGCTACACCTTC,CASSLETVLEGYTF
TRBV5-6,TRBD1,TRBJ2-5,-,TGTGCCAGCAGCTTGGCTCCGGGACAGTACCAAGAGACCCAGTACTTC,CASSLAPGQYQETQYF
TRBV7-2,TRBD1,TRBJ2-7,once,TGTGCCAGCAGCACGGGACAGGGGTATTACGAGCAGTACTTC,CASSTGQGYYEQYF
TRBV20-1,-,TRBJ1-5,-,TGCAGTGCTAGTATGGGAGGTAGACGGCCCCAGCATTTT,CSASMGGRRPQHF
TRBV4-1,TRBD2,TRBJ2-3,-,TGCGCCAGCAGCCAAGCCGGGACTATAGATACGCAGTATTTT,CASSQAGTIDTQYF
TRBV5-1,-,TRBJ1-2,-,TGCGCCAGCAGCTTGGACAATAACTATGGCTACACCTTC,CASSLDNNYGYTF
TRBV3-1/TRBV3-2,-,TRBJ2-5,once,TGTGCCAGCAGCCAAGCCGGGGGCCAAGAGACCCAGTACTTC,CASSQAGGQETQYF
TRBV5-4,TRBD1,TRBJ2-3,-,TGTGCCAGCAGGCCCGGGACAGGGTACCCAGATACGCAGTATTTT,CASRPGTGYPDTQYF
TRBV4-2,-,TRBJ1-1,-,TGTGCCAGCAGCCTGTCCATGGGGGCGATGAACACTGAAGCTTTCTTT,CASSLSMGAMNTEAFF
TRBV3-1/TRBV3-2,-,TRBJ1-1,-,TGTGCCAGCAGCCAAGAGGGCGGCAGGGTTGCTTTCTTT,CASSQEGGRVAFF
TRBV9,TRBD2,TRBJ2-1,once,TGTGCCAGCAGCGCGGGACTAGCGGGGTTTGATGAGCAGTTCTTC,CASSAGLAGFDEQFF
TRBV5-6,TRBD1,TRBJ1-5,-,TGTGCCAGCAGCCAGACAGGGGATCAGCCCCAGCATTTT,CASSQTGDQPQHF
TRBV18,-,TRBJ2-7,-,TGTGCCAGCTCACCCCCATCCGGACAGTCCTACGAGCAGTACTTC,CASSPPSGQSYEQYF
TRBV7-9,-,TRBJ1-1,-,TGTGCCAGCAGCCCACGGGTTGAAGCTTTCTTT,CASSPRVEAFF
TRBV10-3,-,TRBJ1-3,-,TGTGCCATCAGTGAAATTTCTGGGAGGGGAGGAGGAAACACCATATATTTT,CAISEISGRGGGNTIYF
TRBV5-4,-,TRBJ1-2,-,TGTGCCAGCAGCTTGGACCAGGCCGTCTATGGCTACACCTTC,CASSLDQAVYGYTF
TRBV5-1,TRBD1,TRBJ2-7,-,TGCGCCAGCAGCGTCCAGGGGGAGCGTCAAGAGCAGTACTTC,CASSVQGERQEQYF
TRBV6-2/TRBV6-3,TRBD1,TRBJ1-1,many,TGTGCCAGCAGTTACTCGACCCTACAGGGGGCGTGGACTGAAGCTTTCTTT,CASSYSTLQGAWTEAFF
TRBV5-1,TRBD1,TRBJ2-1,-,TGCGCCAGCAGCCTAGGGGACAGATACAATGAGCAGTTCTTC,CASSLGDRYNEQFF
TRBV11-2,-,TRBJ1-3,few,TGTGCCAGCAGCATGGGACTGCACTCTGGAAACACCATATATTTT,CASSMGLHSGNTIYF
TRBV4-3,TRBD2,TRBJ2-5,-,TGCGCCAGCAGCCAGGCTAGCGGGGGGGCCGGGACCCAGTACTTC,CASSQASGGAGTQYF
TRBV24-1,TRBD1,TRBJ1-5,-,TGTGCCACCAGTGAGGGAGGACAGGGGACTACCGATCAGCCCCAGCATTTT,CATSEGGQGTTDQPQHF
TRBV28,-,TRBJ1-1,-,TGTGCCAGCAGTTTACCCGGGAACACTGAAGCTTTCTTT,CASSLPGNTEAFF
TRBV27,-,TRBJ1-1,-,TGTGCCAGCAGGAAGGGGCGGGGCATGAACACTGAAGCTTTCTTT,CASRKGRGMNTEAFF
TRBV20-1,-,TRBJ2-7,-,TGCAGTGCTAGTCTTGGTCTGGTCGTGGGCGACGAGCAGTACTTC,CSASLGLVVGDEQYF
TRBV28,-,TRBJ1-6,-,TGTGCCAGCAGTTTCCCCGGTCCCTATAATTCACCCCTCCACTTT,CASSFPGPYNSPLHF
TRBV7-9,-,TRBJ1-2,many,TGTGCCAGCAGCTTAGCGTATATGGAGGTTAACTATGGCTACACCTTC,CASSLAYMEVNYGYTF
TRBV28,TRBD1,TRBJ1-1,-,TGTGCCAGCAGTTCACCGGGACAGCAAACTGAAGCTTTCTTT,CASSSPGQQTEAFF
TRBV4-3,TRBD1,TRBJ1-4,-,TGCGCCAGCAGCCGGGACAGGCTAGGGGAAAAACTGTTTTTT,CASSRDRLGEKLFF
TRBV4-1,-,TRBJ2-7,-,TGCGCCAGCAGCCCGGTGGGGCAGGGGGGTTACGAGCAGTACTTC,CASSPVGQGGYEQYF
TRBV19,-,TRBJ2-7,-,TGTGCCAGTAGTTTTCCGGGTGCCCTGGCGAACGAGCAGTACTTC,CASSFPGALANEQYF
TRBV5-4,-,TRBJ1-4,-,TGTGCCAGCAGCACAACACCCCGGGAGGGGCTGGCTGAAAAACTGTTTTTT,CASSTTPREGLAEKLFF
TRBV7-2,TRBD1,TRBJ2-7,-,TGTGCCAGCAGCCCCTGGGGACAGGGGGCCTCGTACGAGCAGTACTTC,CASSPWGQGASYEQYF
TRBV24-1,TRBD2,TRBJ2-1,many,TGTGCCACCAGTATTAGGACTAGCGGGCCTTACAATGAGCAGTTCTTC,CATSIRTSGPYNEQFF
TRBV28,TRBD2,TRBJ2-7,-,TGTGCCAGCAGTTCAGCAGCGGGGGGCCCCTGGAAGCAGTACTTC,CASSSAAGGPWKQYF
TRBV27,-,TRBJ2-1,once,TGTGCCAGCAGTTTAACACTTCTCCGGCGGGGGCCAAACAATGAGCAGTTCTTC,CASSLTLLRRGPNNEQFF
TRBV7-6,-,TRBJ1-2,-,TGTGCCAGCCCCAAGCAGTCCCACGGGGACTATGGCTACACCTTC,CASPKQSHGDYGYTF
TRBV7-3,TRBD1,TRBJ2-7,-,TGTGCCAGCAGCGTCGCAGGGGGAAGCTACGAGCAGTACTTC,CASSVAGGSYEQYF
TRBV6-5,TRBD2,TRBJ2-7,-,TGTGCCAGCAGTTACTGGGCTAGCGGACCCTACGAGCAGTACTTC,CASSYWASGPYEQYF
TRBV29-1,-,TRBJ1-1,-,TGCAGCGTTGTAACGGTTCCAGAGGTCTACTTT,CSVVTVPEVYF
TRBV6-5,TRBD1,TRBJ2-7,-,TGTGCCAGCAGTATCCTGGGGACAGGGACCTACGAGCAGTACTTC,CASSILGTGTYEQYF
TRBV19,TRBD1,TRBJ2-3,few,TGTGCCAGTAGACGACAGGGGGCAAGCACAGATACGCAGTATTTT,CASRRQGASTDTQYF
TRBV3-1/TRBV3-2,-,TRBJ1-2,-,TGTGCCAGCAGTGCCATATTTGGATTCCGCCAGGCGCAAACTAACTATGGCTACACCTTC,CASSAIFGFRQAQTNYGYTF
TRBV5-1,-,TRBJ1-1,-,TGCGCCAGCAGCTTGTCAGTCCGATATCGGGCTGAAGCTTTCTTT,CASSLSVRYRAEAFF